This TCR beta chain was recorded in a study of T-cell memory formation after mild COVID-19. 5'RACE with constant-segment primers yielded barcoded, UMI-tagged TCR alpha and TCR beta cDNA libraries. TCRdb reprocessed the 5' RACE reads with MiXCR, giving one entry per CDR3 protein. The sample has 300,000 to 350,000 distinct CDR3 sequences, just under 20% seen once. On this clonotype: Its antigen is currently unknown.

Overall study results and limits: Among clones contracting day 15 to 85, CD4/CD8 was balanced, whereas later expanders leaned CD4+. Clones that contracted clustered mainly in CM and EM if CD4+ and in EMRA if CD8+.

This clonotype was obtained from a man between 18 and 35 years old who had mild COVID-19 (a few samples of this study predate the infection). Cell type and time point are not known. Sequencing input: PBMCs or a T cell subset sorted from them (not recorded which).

CDR3 region: CASSQFSGNGNSPLHF. DNA of the CDR3: TGTGCCAGCAGCCAATTTTCCGGGAATGGGAATTCACCCCTCCACTTT. The chain employs TRBV3-1 and TRBJ1-6; D is uncertain. Germline CDR1 is LGHDT and CDR2 is YNNKEL (reference sequence). Trimming took off 2 bases at V and 7 bases at J, with 15 bases between the two ends. The CDR3 loop spans 16 amino acids. Looking up the rest from reference TRBV3-1 and TRBJ1-6 gives the full variable domain: DTAVSQTPKYLVTQMGNDKSIKCEQNLGHDTMYWYKQDSKKFLKIMFSYNNKELIINETVPNRFSPKSPDKAHLNLHINSLELGDSAVYFCASSQFSGNGNSPLHFGNGTRLTVT.